The T cell receptor beta chain described here comes from a study of graft-versus-host responses after intestinal transplantation. The data were produced by immunoSEQ multiplex PCR, yet TCRdb's version contains in-frame clones alone and is incomplete. Here the sample spans fewer than 120,000 clones, around 95% being singletons. V was clipped by 2 bases and J by 9 bases, with 11 bases between them. Germline V lookup: CDR1 SEHNR, CDR2 FQNEAQ (reference sequence). The CDR3 loop spans 13 amino acids. This clone has just one count. Its antigen is unknown. The rearrangement joins TRBV7-9 to TRBJ2-1, with D uncertain. This specimen consisted of unstimulated CD8+ T cells sorted from spleen or lymph node cells, obtained before intestinal transplant. This clonotype was obtained from a human donor who received an intestinal transplant. This CDR3 reads CASSLNIVGEQFF. The CDR3 nucleotides read TGTGCCAGCAGCTTAAATATCGTGGGTGAGCAGTTCTTC.